One sample yielded the 21 T cell receptor beta chains listed below, sequenced in a study of response to subunit inactivated influenza vaccine. TCRdb re-analysed the RT-PCR reads in MiXCR, keeping a single row per CDR3 protein. The table shows 550,000 to 600,000 distinct CDR3 sequences, with about 12% occurring only once. The specimen was PBMCs from blood, collected on the day of vaccination. Every receptor here comes from a man in his fifties or sixties who received an inactivated influenza vaccine.

This clonotype was seen only a few times. This chain joins TRBV12-3 or TRBV12-4 and TRBJ2-2; TRBD1 might be the D (6 bases). This CDR3 comprises 14 residues. V was clipped by 6 bases and J by 3 bases, with 11 bases between them. CDR3 in amino acids: CASRQGMDTGELFF. CDR3 coding DNA: TGTGCCAGCAGACAGGGCATGGACACCGGGGAGCTGTTTTTT.

In its sample, this clonotype was seen many times. The V gene is TRBV3-1, the J gene TRBJ1-6; 7 positions agree with TRBD1. J gave up 14 bases and V 1 base, and 8 bases lay outside the gene matches. This CDR3 has 14 residues. Germline lookup yields CDR1 LGHDT and CDR2 YNNKEL (reference sequence). The CDR3: CASSQGPDRASLHF. As DNA, the CDR3 is TGTGCCAGCAGCCAAGGCCCTGACAGGGCCTCCCTCCACTTT.

V gene TRBV6-5 combines with J gene TRBJ2-3, with a weak D call TRBD1 (7 bases). V lost 4 bases and J 3 bases, leaving 23 bases between the germline ends. The CDR3 is made up of 18 amino acids. Germline V gene sequence: CDR1 MNHEY, CDR2 SVGAGI. In DNA, the CDR3 is TGTGCCAGCAGTTCAAGACTTAGGGGGCTTGGGGGGACAGATACGCAGTATTTT. As protein: CASSSRLRGLGGTDTQYF.

This clonotype was detected only a few times. The chain couples TRBV5-1 to TRBJ2-1; no firm D call. Trimming removed 4 bases from V and 6 bases from J, with 11 bases in between. This CDR3 comprises 13 residues. Per the germline V gene, CDR1 is SGHRS and CDR2 is YFSETQ. The CDR3 DNA reads TGCGCCAGCAGCCCTGGAGTCCTCAATGAGCAGTTCTTC. Translating it yields CASSPGVLNEQFF.

J is TRBJ2-3 and V is TRBV11-2; 8 bases line up with TRBD2. This CDR3 has 16 residues. V lost 5 bases to trimming and J lost 4 bases; unmatched junction nucleotides: 11. Per the germline V gene, CDR1 is SGHAT and CDR2 is FQNNGV. This CDR3 is CASSPRLAGTADTQYF. CDR3 DNA sequence: TGTGCCAGCAGCCCCCGGTTAGCGGGGACCGCAGATACGCAGTATTTT.

This clonotype was found many times. The J gene is TRBJ2-7, the V gene TRBV7-2; perhaps TRBD1 as D (5 bases). Trimming stripped 2 bases from V and 3 bases from J, with 14 bases between. This CDR3 contains 15 residues. Germline V CDR1 and CDR2: SGHTA, FQGNSA. CDR3 in DNA: TGTGCCAGCAGCTTACAAGGGGCGCGAGGCTACGAGCAGTACTTC. Translation gives CASSLQGARGYEQYF.

The chain carries TRBV4-3 and TRBJ2-5; 8 bases map to TRBD2. J lost 7 bases, V lost 0 bases, and 10 bases had no gene match. The CDR3 extends over 16 amino acids. Germline V gives CDR1 LGHNA, CDR2 YSLEER. The CDR3 is CASSQEFYGGGRTQYF. CDR3 DNA sequence: TGCGCCAGCAGCCAAGAGTTTTATGGCGGGGGGCGGACCCAGTACTTC.

This rearrangement joins TRBV7-2 to TRBJ2-3; either TRBD1 or TRBD2 may supply D (5 bases each). The CDR3 consists of 12 residues. V shed 5 bases and J shed 9 bases, with 12 bases lying between them. Germline CDR1 SGHTA, CDR2 FQGNSA. This chain's CDR3 is CASSPTRGTQYF. CDR3 bases: TGTGCCAGCAGCCCCACACGGGGCACGCAGTATTTT.

This clonotype was counted only a few times. The chain combines TRBV10-3 with TRBJ1-4, with 10 bases fitting TRBD1. The CDR3 has 16 amino acids. Losses at the gene ends were 4 bases for V and 5 bases for J; bases not matched to a gene: 7. Germline values: CDR1 ENHRY, CDR2 SYGVKD. CDR3 bases: TGTGCCATCAGTGCGCTTTCGACAGGGGGCAATGAAAAACTGTTTTTT. Translating it yields CAISALSTGGNEKLFF.

V usage is TRBV6-2 or TRBV6-3 and J usage is TRBJ2-1, with TRBD2 matching 8 bases. V gave up 2 bases and J gave up 3 bases; unmatched junction bases: 3. Per the germline V gene, CDR1 is MNHEY and CDR2 is SVGEGT. The CDR3 spans 15 residues. CDR3 nucleotide sequence: TGTGCCAGCAGTTACGGCGGGAGGAACTACAATGAGCAGTTCTTC. Its protein product is CASSYGGRNYNEQFF.

The chain uses TRBV5-1 and TRBJ1-1; 9 bases align to TRBD1. V lost 4 bases, J lost 0 bases, and 4 bases stayed unmatched. This CDR3 is 15 amino acids long. Germline CDR1 is SGHRS and CDR2 is YFSETQ. CDR3 in amino acids: CASSGTGGMNTEAFF. The CDR3 DNA reads as TGCGCCAGCAGCGGAACAGGGGGCATGAACACTGAAGCTTTCTTT. The entire variable domain, with the rest obtained from reference TRBV5-1 and TRBJ1-1, is as follows: KAGVTQTPRYLIKTRGQQVTLSCSPISGHRSVSWYQQTPGQGLQFLFEYFSETQRNKGNFPGRFSGRQFSNSRSEMNVSTLELGDSALYLCASSGTGGMNTEAFFGQGTRLTVV.

This clonotype showed up just a few times. J is TRBJ2-7 and V is TRBV7-9; tentatively, D is TRBD2 (6 bases). Trimming removed 5 bases at V and 3 bases at J, with 20 bases between. CDR1 and CDR2 (germline): SEHNR, FQNEAQ (reference sequence). The CDR3 extends over 16 amino acids. CDR3 coding DNA: TGTGCCAGCAGCGCAAGGAACAGCGGGCTTCTCTACGAGCAGTACTTC. It specifies CASSARNSGLLYEQYF.

A few counts support this clonotype. The V gene is TRBV7-2, the J gene TRBJ1-1; maybe TRBD1 (6 bases). The CDR3 loop spans 15 amino acids. The germline V and J ends were trimmed by 1 base and 3 bases, with 12 bases remaining between them. The germline V gene encodes CDR1 SGHTA and CDR2 FQGNSA. The CDR3 protein is CASSLGRQGYTEAFF. In DNA, the CDR3 is TGTGCCAGCAGCTTAGGGCGTCAGGGGTACACTGAAGCTTTCTTT.

This clonotype was seen repeatedly, ten times or more. The chain has TRBV9 and TRBJ1-1; D unresolved. Germline loops: CDR1 SGDLS, CDR2 YYNGEE. There are 13 residues in the CDR3. The V end was cut by 0 bases, the J end by 4 bases, with 7 bases between. The CDR3 spells CASSVEPGTEAFF. In nucleotides, the CDR3 is TGTGCCAGCAGCGTAGAGCCTGGCACTGAAGCTTTCTTT. The full variable domain, completed using reference TRBV9 and TRBJ1-1, is DSGVTQTPKHLITATGQRVTLRCSPRSGDLSVYWYQQSLDQGLQFLIQYYNGEERAKGNILERFSAQQFPDLHSELNLSSLELGDSALYFCASSVEPGTEAFFGQGTRLTVV.

The genes are TRBV3-1 and TRBJ1-4; D is perhaps TRBD1 (5 bases). The CDR3 is 14 residues long. In germline, CDR1 is LGHDT, CDR2 YNNKEL (reference sequence). Trimming shortened V by 2 bases and J by 5 bases, and 9 bases separated the two germline ends. CDR3 coding DNA: TGTGCCAGCAGCCAACAGACAGTGAATGAAAAACTGTTTTTT. It encodes CASSQQTVNEKLFF.

The chain employs TRBV3-1 and TRBJ2-1, with 8 bases fitting TRBD2. Germline V gene lookup returns CDR1 LGHDT and CDR2 YNNKEL (reference sequence). J was trimmed by 9 bases and V by 8 bases; bases with no gene match: 18. The CDR3 sequence is 16 residues long. CDR3 sequence (DNA): TGTGCCAGCGGTCAGCGGGCGAGCGGGAGATTATTTGAGCAGTTCTTC. Translation: CASGQRASGRLFEQFF.

This clonotype was recorded a few times. The rearrangement uses TRBV6-5 and TRBJ2-1; 11 nucleotides line up with TRBD2. Trimming at V came to 4 bases and at J to 7 bases, leaving 6 bases not matched to a gene. The CDR3 has 15 residues. CDR1 is MNHEY and CDR2 is SVGAGI in the germline V gene. As DNA, the CDR3 is TGTGCCAGCAGTTTGACTAGCGGGACAATTAATGAGCAGTTCTTC. Encoded protein: CASSLTSGTINEQFF.

The chain carries TRBV4-2 and TRBJ2-1, with D unclear. Germline V gene data show CDR1 as LGHNA and CDR2 as YNFKEQ. Trimming removed 0 bases from V and 4 bases from J, with 10 bases in between. The length of the CDR3 is 15 residues. CDR3 nucleotide sequence: TGTGCCAGCAGCCAAGATCCCGTGGCTTACAATGAGCAGTTCTTC. Translating it yields CASSQDPVAYNEQFF.

This clonotype came up many times. This sequence joins TRBV20-1 and TRBJ2-3; 7 bases match TRBD2. Germline assignment: CDR1 DFQATT and CDR2 SNEGSKA (reference sequence). The CDR3 consists of 15 residues. The ends lost 5 bases at V and 0 bases at J; junction bases unmatched: 8. The CDR3: CSAYSGIASTDTQYF. CDR3 nucleotides: TGCAGTGCTTACAGCGGGATCGCGAGCACAGATACGCAGTATTTT.

This clonotype showed up many times. J is TRBJ1-5 and V is TRBV12-3 or TRBV12-4, with no clear D. Trimming cost V 3 bases and J 7 bases, with 10 bases left between them. The CDR3 covers 13 residues. CDR3: CASSFSLIQPQHF. The CDR3 DNA is TGTGCCAGCAGTTTTTCACTGATCCAGCCCCAGCATTTT.

The rearrangement links TRBV7-2 to TRBJ2-1, with D unclear. The germline gives CDR1 SGHTA, CDR2 FQGNSA. Deletions cut 5 bases from V and 6 bases from J, with 8 bases between. The CDR3 has 12 amino acids. The CDR3 sequence is CASSPAPNEQFF. CDR3 sequence (DNA): TGTGCCAGCAGCCCTGCTCCCAATGAGCAGTTCTTC. The full variable domain, its missing parts supplied by reference TRBV7-2 and TRBJ2-1, is GAGVSQSPSNKVTEKGKDVELRCDPISGHTALYWYRQSLGQGLEFLIYFQGNSAPDKSGLPSDRFSAERTGGSVSTLTIQRTQQEDSAVYLCASSPAPNEQFFGPGTRLTVL.